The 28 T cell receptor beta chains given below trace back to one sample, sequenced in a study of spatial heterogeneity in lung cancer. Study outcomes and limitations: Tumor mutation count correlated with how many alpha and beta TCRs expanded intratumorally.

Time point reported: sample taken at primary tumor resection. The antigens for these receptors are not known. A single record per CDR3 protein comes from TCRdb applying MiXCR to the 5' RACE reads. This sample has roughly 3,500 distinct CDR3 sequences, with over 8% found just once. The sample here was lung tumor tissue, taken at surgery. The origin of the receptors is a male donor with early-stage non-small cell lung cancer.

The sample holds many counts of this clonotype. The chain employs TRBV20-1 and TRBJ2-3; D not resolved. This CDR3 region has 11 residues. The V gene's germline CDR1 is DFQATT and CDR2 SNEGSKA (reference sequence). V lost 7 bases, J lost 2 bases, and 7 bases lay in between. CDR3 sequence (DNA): TGCAGTGGGGTCCACACAGATACGCAGTATTTT. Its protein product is CSGVHTDTQYF.

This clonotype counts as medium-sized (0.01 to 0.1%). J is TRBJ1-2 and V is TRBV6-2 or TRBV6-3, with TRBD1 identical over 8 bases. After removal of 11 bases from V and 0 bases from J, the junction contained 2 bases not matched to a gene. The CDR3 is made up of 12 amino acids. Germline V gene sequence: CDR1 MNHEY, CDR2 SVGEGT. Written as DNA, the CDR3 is TGTGCCGGACAGGGCCCTAACTATGGCTACACCTTC. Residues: CAGQGPNYGYTF.

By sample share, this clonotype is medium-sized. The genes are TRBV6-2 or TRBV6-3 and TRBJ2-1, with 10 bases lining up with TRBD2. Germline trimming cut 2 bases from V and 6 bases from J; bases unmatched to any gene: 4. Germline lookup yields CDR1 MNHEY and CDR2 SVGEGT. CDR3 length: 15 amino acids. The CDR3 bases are TGTGCCAGCAGTTACAGGACTAGCGGACTCAATGAGCAGTTCTTC. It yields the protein CASSYRTSGLNEQFF.

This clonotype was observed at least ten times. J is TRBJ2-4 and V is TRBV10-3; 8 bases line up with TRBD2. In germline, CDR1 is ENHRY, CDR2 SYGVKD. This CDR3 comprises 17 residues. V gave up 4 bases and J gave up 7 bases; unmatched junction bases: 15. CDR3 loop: CAISAHAGGGTRNIQYF. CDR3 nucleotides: TGTGCCATCAGTGCCCACGCGGGGGGTGGTACACGGAACATTCAGTACTTC.

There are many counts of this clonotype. The CDR3 loop reads CASSQDPGAWQGAQGNSPLHF. The CDR3 DNA sequence: TGCGCCAGCAGCCAAGATCCCGGCGCCTGGCAGGGGGCGCAGGGAAATTCACCCCTCCACTTT. The rearrangement joins TRBV4-1 to TRBJ1-6, with 8 bases aligning to TRBD1. The CDR3 has 21 amino acids. V lost 0 bases to trimming and J lost 7 bases; unmatched junction nucleotides: 20. Germline CDR1 MGHRA, CDR2 YSYEKL.

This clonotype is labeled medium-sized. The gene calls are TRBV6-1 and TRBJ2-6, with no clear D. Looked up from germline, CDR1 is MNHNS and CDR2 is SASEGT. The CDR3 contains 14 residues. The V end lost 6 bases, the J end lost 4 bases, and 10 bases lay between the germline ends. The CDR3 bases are TGTGCCAGCAGCCCCCGCCCCGGGGCCAACGTCCTGACTTTC. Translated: CASSPRPGANVLTF.

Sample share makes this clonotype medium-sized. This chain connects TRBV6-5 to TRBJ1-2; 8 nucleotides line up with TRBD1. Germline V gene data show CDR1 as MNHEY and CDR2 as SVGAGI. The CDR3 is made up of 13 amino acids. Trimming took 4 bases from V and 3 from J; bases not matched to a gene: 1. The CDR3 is CASSLTGDYGYTF. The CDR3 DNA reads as TGTGCCAGCAGTTTGACAGGGGACTATGGCTACACCTTC.

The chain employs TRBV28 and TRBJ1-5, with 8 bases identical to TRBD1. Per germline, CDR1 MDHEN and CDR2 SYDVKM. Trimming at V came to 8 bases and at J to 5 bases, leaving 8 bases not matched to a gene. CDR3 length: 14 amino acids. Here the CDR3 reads CASDKTGGHQPQHF. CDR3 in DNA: TGTGCCAGCGATAAAACAGGGGGACATCAGCCCCAGCATTTT.

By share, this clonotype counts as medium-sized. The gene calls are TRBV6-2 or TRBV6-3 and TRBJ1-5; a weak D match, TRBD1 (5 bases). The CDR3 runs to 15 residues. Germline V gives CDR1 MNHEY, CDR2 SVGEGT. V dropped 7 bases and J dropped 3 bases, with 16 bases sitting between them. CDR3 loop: CASTPRGVNNQPQHF. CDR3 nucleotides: TGTGCCAGCACCCCCAGAGGGGTGAACAATCAGCCCCAGCATTTT.

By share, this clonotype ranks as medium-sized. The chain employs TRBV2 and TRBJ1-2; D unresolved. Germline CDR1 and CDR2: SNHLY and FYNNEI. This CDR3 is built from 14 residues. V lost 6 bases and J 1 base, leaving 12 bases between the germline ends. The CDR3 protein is CASSGQTFNYGYTF. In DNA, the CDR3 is TGTGCCAGCAGCGGTCAGACGTTTAACTATGGCTACACCTTC.

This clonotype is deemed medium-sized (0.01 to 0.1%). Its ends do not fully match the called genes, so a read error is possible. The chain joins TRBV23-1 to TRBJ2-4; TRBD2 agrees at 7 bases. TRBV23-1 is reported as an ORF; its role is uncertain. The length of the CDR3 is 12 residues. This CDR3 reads CASSLGFGGKAF. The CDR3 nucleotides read TGCGCCAGCAGTCTGGGATTCGGGGGGAAGGCCTTC.

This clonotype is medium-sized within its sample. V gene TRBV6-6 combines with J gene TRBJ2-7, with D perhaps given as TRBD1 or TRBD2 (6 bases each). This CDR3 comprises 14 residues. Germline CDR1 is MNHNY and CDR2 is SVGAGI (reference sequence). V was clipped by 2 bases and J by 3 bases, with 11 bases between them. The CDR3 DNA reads TGTGCCAGCAGTTACGCGGAGGGGGGCTACGAGCAGTACTTC. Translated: CASSYAEGGYEQYF.

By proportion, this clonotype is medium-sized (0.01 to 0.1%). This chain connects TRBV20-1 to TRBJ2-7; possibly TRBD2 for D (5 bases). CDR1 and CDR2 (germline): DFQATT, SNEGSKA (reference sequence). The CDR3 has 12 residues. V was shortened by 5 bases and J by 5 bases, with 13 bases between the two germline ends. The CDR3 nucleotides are TGCAGTGCTTCCATAGACTACCACGAGCAGTACTTC. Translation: CSASIDYHEQYF.

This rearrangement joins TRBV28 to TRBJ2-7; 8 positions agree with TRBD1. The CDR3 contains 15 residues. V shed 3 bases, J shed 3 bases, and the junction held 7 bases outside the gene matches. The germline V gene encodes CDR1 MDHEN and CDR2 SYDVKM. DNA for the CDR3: TGTGCCAGCAGTTTTCCGGGACAGGCCCTCTACGAGCAGTACTTC. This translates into CASSFPGQALYEQYF.

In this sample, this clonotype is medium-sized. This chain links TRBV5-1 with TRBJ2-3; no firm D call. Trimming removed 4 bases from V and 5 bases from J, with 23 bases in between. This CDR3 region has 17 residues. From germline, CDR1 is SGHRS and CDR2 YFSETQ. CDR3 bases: TGCGCCAGCAGCCTCCACGCTACTCAAGAGAACGGAGATACGCAGTATTTT. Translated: CASSLHATQENGDTQYF. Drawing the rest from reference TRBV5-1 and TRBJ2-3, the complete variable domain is KAGVTQTPRYLIKTRGQQVTLSCSPISGHRSVSWYQQTPGQGLQFLFEYFSETQRNKGNFPGRFSGRQFSNSRSEMNVSTLELGDSALYLCASSLHATQENGDTQYFGPGTRLTVL.

CDR3 nucleotides: TGTGCCAGCAGCTTAGCGGGGATGACGGGCGCTGAAGCTTTCTTT. Its translation is CASSLAGMTGAEAFF. The chain recombines TRBV7-2 with TRBJ1-1; D gene uncertain. There are 15 residues in the CDR3. Trimming cost V 0 bases and J 6 bases, with 14 bases left between them. The germline V gene encodes CDR1 SGHTA and CDR2 FQGNSA.

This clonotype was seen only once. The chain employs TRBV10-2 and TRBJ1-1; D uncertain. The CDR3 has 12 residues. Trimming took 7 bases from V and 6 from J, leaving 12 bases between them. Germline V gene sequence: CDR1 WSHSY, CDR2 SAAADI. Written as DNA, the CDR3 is TGCGCCAGCATGCAAAGGGAAGCTGAAGCTTTCTTT. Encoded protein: CASMQREAEAFF.

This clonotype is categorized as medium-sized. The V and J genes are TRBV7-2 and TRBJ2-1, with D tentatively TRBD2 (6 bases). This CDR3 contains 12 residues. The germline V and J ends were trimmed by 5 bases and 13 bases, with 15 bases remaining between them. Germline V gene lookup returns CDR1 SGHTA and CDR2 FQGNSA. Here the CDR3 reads CASSQSGRFQFF. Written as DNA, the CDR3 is TGTGCCAGCAGCCAAAGCGGGCGCTTCCAGTTCTTC.

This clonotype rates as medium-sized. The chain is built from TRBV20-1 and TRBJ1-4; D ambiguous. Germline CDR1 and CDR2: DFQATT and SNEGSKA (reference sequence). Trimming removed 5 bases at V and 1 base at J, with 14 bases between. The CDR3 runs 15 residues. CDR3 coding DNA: TGCAGTGCTTCGTCCCCCGACGGAACTAATGAAAAACTGTTTTTT. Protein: CSASSPDGTNEKLFF.

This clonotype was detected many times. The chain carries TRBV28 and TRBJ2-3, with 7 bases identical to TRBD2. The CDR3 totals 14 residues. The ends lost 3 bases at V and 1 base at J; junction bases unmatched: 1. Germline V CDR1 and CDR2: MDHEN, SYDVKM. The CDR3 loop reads CASSFLAGTDTQYF. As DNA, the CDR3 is TGTGCCAGCAGTTTTCTAGCGGGCACAGATACGCAGTATTTT. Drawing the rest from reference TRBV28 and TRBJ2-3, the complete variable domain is DVKVTQSSRYLVKRTGEKVFLECVQDMDHENMFWYRQDPGLGLRLIYFSYDVKMKEKGDIPEGYSVSREKKERFSLILESASTNQTSMYLCASSFLAGTDTQYFGPGTRLTVL.

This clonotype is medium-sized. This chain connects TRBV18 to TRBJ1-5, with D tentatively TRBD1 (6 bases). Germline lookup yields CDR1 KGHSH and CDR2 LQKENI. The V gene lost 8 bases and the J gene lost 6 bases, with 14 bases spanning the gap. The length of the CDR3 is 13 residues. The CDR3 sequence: CASRPGGGQPQHF. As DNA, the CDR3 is TGTGCCAGCCGCCCCGGGGGCGGTCAGCCCCAGCATTTT.

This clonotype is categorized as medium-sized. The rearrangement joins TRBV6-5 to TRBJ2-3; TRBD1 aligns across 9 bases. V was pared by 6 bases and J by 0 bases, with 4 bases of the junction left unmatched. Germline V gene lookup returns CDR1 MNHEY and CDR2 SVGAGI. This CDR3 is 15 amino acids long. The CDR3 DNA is TGTGCCAGCAGGCGACAGGGGGATAGCACAGATACGCAGTATTTT. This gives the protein CASRRQGDSTDTQYF.

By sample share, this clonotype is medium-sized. CDR3 sequence reads: CASSQEGRTSLTGELFF. The CDR3 DNA reads as TGCGCCAGCAGCCAAGAGGGCCGTACATCCCTCACCGGGGAGCTGTTTTTT. V and J are TRBV4-1 and TRBJ2-2; no firm D call. The CDR3 has 17 amino acids. The germline V gene encodes CDR1 MGHRA and CDR2 YSYEKL. Trimming took off 0 bases at V and 4 bases at J, with 15 bases between the two ends.

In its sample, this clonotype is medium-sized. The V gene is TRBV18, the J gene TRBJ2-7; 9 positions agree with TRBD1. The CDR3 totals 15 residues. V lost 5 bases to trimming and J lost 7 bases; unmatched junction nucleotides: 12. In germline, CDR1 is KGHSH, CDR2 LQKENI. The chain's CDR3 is CASSSTRDRDWEQYF. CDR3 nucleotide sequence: TGTGCCAGCTCAAGTACCCGGGACAGGGATTGGGAGCAGTACTTC.

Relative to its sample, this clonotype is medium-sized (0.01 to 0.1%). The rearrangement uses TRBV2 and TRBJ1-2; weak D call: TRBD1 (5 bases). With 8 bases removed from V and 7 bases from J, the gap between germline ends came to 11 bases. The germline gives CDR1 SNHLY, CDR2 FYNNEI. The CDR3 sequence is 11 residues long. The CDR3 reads CASQETAGYTF. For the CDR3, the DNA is TGTGCCAGCCAAGAGACAGCTGGCTACACCTTC.

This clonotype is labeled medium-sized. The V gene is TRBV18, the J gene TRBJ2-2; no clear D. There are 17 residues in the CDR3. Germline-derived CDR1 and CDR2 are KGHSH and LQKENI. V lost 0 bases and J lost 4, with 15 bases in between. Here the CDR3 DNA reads TGTGCCAGCTCACCACCGATCACCCTAGTTGGCACCGGGGAGCTGTTTTTT. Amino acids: CASSPPITLVGTGELFF.

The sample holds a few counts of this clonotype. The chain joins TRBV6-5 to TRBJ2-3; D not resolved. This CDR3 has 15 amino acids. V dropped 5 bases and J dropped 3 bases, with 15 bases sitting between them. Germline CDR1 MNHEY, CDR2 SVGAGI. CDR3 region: CASSASGFGTDTQYF. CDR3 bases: TGTGCCAGCAGTGCTTCCGGGTTTGGGACAGATACGCAGTATTTT.

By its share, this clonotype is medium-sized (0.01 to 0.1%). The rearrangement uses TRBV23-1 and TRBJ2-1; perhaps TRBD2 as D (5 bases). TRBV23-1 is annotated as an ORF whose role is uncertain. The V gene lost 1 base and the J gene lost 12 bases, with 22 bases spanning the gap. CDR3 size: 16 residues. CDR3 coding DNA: TGCGCCAGCAGTCAATTAAGTCGCGGGTGGTGGGCCCCGCAGTTCTTC. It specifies CASSQLSRGWWAPQFF.